These 24 T cell receptor beta chains share one sample of origin, sequenced in a study of blood T cells in healthy people across ages. Primers used in a second PCR of roughly 7 to 12 cycles were a sample-barcoded 5' primer and a J-beta primer mix. TCRdb re-called the 5' RACE reads with MiXCR, one entry per CDR3 protein. This sample has approximately 360,000 distinct CDR3 sequences, with roughly half found just once. The material sequenced was blood. Source of these receptors: a man aged 60 to 69 in good health.

The V and J genes are TRBV10-3 and TRBJ1-5; D remains unclear. This CDR3 has 15 amino acids. Germline lookup yields CDR1 ENHRY and CDR2 SYGVKD. Trimming removed 0 bases at V and 7 bases at J, with 13 bases between. The CDR3 here is CAISESAGNGQPQHF. CDR3 coding DNA: TGTGCCATCAGTGAGTCGGCGGGGAACGGGCAGCCCCAGCATTTT.

In its sample, this clonotype was seen once. This sequence joins TRBV5-1 and TRBJ2-5; 10 positions match TRBD1. Germline trimming cut 0 bases from V and 5 bases from J; bases unmatched to any gene: 10. The CDR3 runs to 17 residues. In germline, CDR1 is SGHRS, CDR2 YFSETQ. The CDR3 sequence is CASSLASDPTGGETQYF. CDR3 sequence (DNA): TGCGCCAGCAGCTTGGCCTCAGACCCGACAGGGGGCGAGACCCAGTACTTC.

This clonotype was detected a few times. The CDR3 here is CASSPEGRVNYEQFF. The CDR3 DNA reads as TGTGCCAGCAGCCCCGAGGGTCGGGTTAATTATGAGCAGTTCTTC. The J gene is TRBJ2-1, the V gene TRBV9, with a tentative D call TRBD2 (5 bases). The V end was cut by 4 bases, the J end by 8 bases, with 19 bases between. This CDR3 spans 15 amino acids. In germline, CDR1 is SGDLS, CDR2 YYNGEE.

The chain combines TRBV14 with TRBJ2-7; TRBD2 matches 7 bases. In germline, CDR1 is SGHDN, CDR2 FVKESK. Trimming cost V 0 bases and J 0 bases; bases outside gene matches: 5. The CDR3 is made up of 16 amino acids. The CDR3 DNA follows: TGTGCCAGCAGCCAAGATCCCAGCGGGACCTCCTACGAGCAGTACTTC. It yields the protein CASSQDPSGTSYEQYF.

V is TRBV20-1 and J is TRBJ2-5; D possibly corresponds to TRBD2 (5 bases). The length of the CDR3 is 10 residues. The germline V and J ends were trimmed by 3 bases and 13 bases, with 12 bases remaining between them. Germline CDR1 is DFQATT and CDR2 is SNEGSKA (reference sequence). The CDR3: CSASRTVRYF. The CDR3 bases are TGCAGTGCTAGTAGGACTGTGCGGTACTTC.

The chain joins TRBV10-2 to TRBJ1-4, with unresolved D. The V end was cut by 3 bases, the J end by 4 bases, with 12 bases between. Germline V gene lookup returns CDR1 WSHSY and CDR2 SAAADI. The CDR3 totals 15 residues. CDR3 sequence reads: CASSDRSSFNEKLFF. The CDR3 DNA reads TGCGCCAGCAGTGATCGCAGCAGCTTTAATGAAAAACTGTTTTTT.

The chain couples TRBV28 to TRBJ2-5; D gene ambiguous. This CDR3 has 16 residues. Germline-derived CDR1 and CDR2 are MDHEN and SYDVKM. Trimming pared 1 base from V and 11 bases from J, leaving 23 bases between. CDR3 DNA sequence: TGTGCCAGCAGTTTATTTGGCCCGGCCGCAAGGAATGAGCAGTACTTC. Translation gives CASSLFGPAARNEQYF.

The chain employs TRBV13 and TRBJ2-7, with 7 bases identical to TRBD2. TRBJ2-4 matches the DNA end more closely, so the J call is doubtful. The CDR3 loop spans 16 amino acids. Germline values: CDR1 PRHDT, CDR2 FYEKMQ (reference sequence). DNA of the CDR3: TGTGCCAGCAGCTTAGGCCTGAGCGGGGTCAAAAACATTCAGTACTTC. The encoded protein is CASSLGLSGVKNIQYF.

The genes are TRBV2 and TRBJ2-2, with TRBD2 matching 7 bases. J gave up 6 bases and V 2 bases, and 6 bases lay outside the gene matches. The CDR3 has 15 residues. Germline-derived CDR1 and CDR2 are SNHLY and FYNNEI. In DNA form, the CDR3 reads TGTGCCAGCAGTGAAAACGGACGGGGGGCCGGGGAGCTGTTTTTT. This codes for CASSENGRGAGELFF. The complete variable domain, with remaining parts taken from reference TRBV2 and TRBJ2-2, reads EPEVTQTPSHQVTQMGQEVILRCVPISNHLYFYWYRQILGQKVEFLVSFYNNEISEKSEIFDDQFSVERPDGSNFTLKIRSTKLEDSAMYFCASSENGRGAGELFFGEGSRLTVL.

The rearrangement uses TRBV29-1 and TRBJ2-1; 12 bases are shared with TRBD2. After removal of 4 bases from V and 15 bases from J, the junction contained 7 bases not matched to a gene. Germline V CDR1 and CDR2: SQVTM, ANQGSEA. This CDR3 is built from 12 residues. For the CDR3, the DNA is TGCAGCGTTGGGACTAGCGGGGACCGAGGGTTCTTC. Its translation: CSVGTSGDRGFF.

The chain employs TRBV2 and TRBJ2-5; D is possibly TRBD1 (5 bases). Trimming removed 7 bases from V and 2 bases from J, with 17 bases in between. The CDR3 extends over 15 amino acids. CDR1 is SNHLY and CDR2 is FYNNEI in the germline V gene. The CDR3 loop is CASTSINQGQETQYF. CDR3 coding DNA: TGTGCCAGCACCTCCATCAACCAGGGTCAAGAGACCCAGTACTTC. Filled out from reference TRBV2 and TRBJ2-5, the complete variable domain reads EPEVTQTPSHQVTQMGQEVILRCVPISNHLYFYWYRQILGQKVEFLVSFYNNEISEKSEIFDDQFSVERPDGSNFTLKIRSTKLEDSAMYFCASTSINQGQETQYFGPGTRLLVL.

This sequence joins TRBV25-1 and TRBJ2-7, with D unclear. The CDR3 spans 13 residues. The germline V gene encodes CDR1 MGHDK and CDR2 SYGVNS. V was shortened by 7 bases and J by 0 bases, with 10 bases between the two germline ends. The CDR3, as DNA: TGTGCCAGCAAAGCGTCCAGCTCCTACGAGCAGTACTTC. Amino acids: CASKASSSYEQYF.

This chain uses TRBV12-3 or TRBV12-4 with TRBJ2-1; a possible D gene is TRBD2 (6 bases). The CDR3 sequence is 10 residues long. V gave up 8 bases and J gave up 10 bases, with 9 bases separating them. CDR3 bases: TGTGCCAGCGGCCGGGAGGAGCAGTTCTTC. This codes for CASGREEQFF.

This clonotype was seen only a few times. V is TRBV7-2 and J is TRBJ2-4, with TRBD1 matching 12 bases. The V gene's germline CDR1 is SGHTA and CDR2 FQGNSA. The V gene end was trimmed by 2 bases and the J gene end by 8 bases; junction bases not matched to a gene: 4. This CDR3 comprises 15 residues. The CDR3, as DNA: TGTGCCAGCAGCTTATACGGGACAGGGGGCCACATTCAGTACTTC. Translation gives CASSLYGTGGHIQYF.

The chain links TRBV5-1 to TRBJ2-2; possible D gene TRBD2, 6 bases. Germline loops: CDR1 SGHRS, CDR2 YFSETQ. V dropped 5 bases and J dropped 4 bases, with 12 bases sitting between them. This CDR3 comprises 14 residues. CDR3 DNA: TGCGCCAGCAGAGGCGGGGCCGGCACCGGGGAGCTGTTTTTT. Protein: CASRGGAGTGELFF. The variable domain in full, completed from reference TRBV5-1 and TRBJ2-2, reads KAGVTQTPRYLIKTRGQQVTLSCSPISGHRSVSWYQQTPGQGLQFLFEYFSETQRNKGNFPGRFSGRQFSNSRSEMNVSTLELGDSALYLCASRGGAGTGELFFGEGSRLTVL.

This chain uses TRBV12-3 or TRBV12-4 with TRBJ2-1; TRBD1 matches 8 bases. The end of the DNA is better explained by TRBJ2-7, so the J call may be wrong. The CDR3 totals 12 residues. The CDR3 spells CANTVTGVEQYF. The CDR3 region has the DNA TGTGCCAACACCGTGACAGGGGTCGAGCAGTACTTC.

The CDR3 reads CASRKWASGRVVYEQYF. CDR3 DNA: TGTGCCAGCAGGAAATGGGCTAGCGGGAGGGTCGTCTACGAGCAGTACTTC. The rearrangement uses TRBV6-1 and TRBJ2-5, with 12 bases matching TRBD2. With the DNA end fitting TRBJ2-7 better, the J assignment may be wrong. The V gene's germline CDR1 is MNHNS and CDR2 SASEGT. The CDR3 has 17 amino acids.

The table lists this clonotype with a few counts. This sequence joins TRBV7-9 and TRBJ1-4; 8 positions match TRBD1. CDR3 length: 15 amino acids. The trim removed 5 bases at V and 6 bases at J, leaving 8 bases unmatched. From germline, CDR1 is SEHNR and CDR2 FQNEAQ (reference sequence). CDR3 coding DNA: TGTGCCAGCAGCGGCAGGACAGGGCTGGATGAAAAACTGTTTTTT. As protein: CASSGRTGLDEKLFF.

This clonotype was detected only once. The J gene is TRBJ1-5, the V gene TRBV12-3 or TRBV12-4; D not certain. V was clipped by 0 bases and J by 4 bases, with 13 bases between them. CDR3 length equals 16 residues. CDR3 DNA: TGTGCCAGCAGTTTAGCAGAACAGCGTACAAATCAGCCCCAGCATTTT. It codes for CASSLAEQRTNQPQHF.

Only a few counts were recorded for this clonotype. J is TRBJ2-7 and V is TRBV12-3 or TRBV12-4, with TRBD1 matching over 7 bases. This CDR3 is 14 amino acids long. Unmatched junction bases numbered 11, after V lost 6 bases and J lost 6 bases. The chain's CDR3 is CASRVQGNLGEQYF. In DNA, the CDR3 is TGTGCCAGCAGGGTACAGGGGAACCTCGGCGAGCAGTACTTC.

V gene TRBV20-1 combines with J gene TRBJ2-3; 8 bases align to TRBD1. CDR1 is DFQATT and CDR2 is SNEGSKA in the germline V gene (reference sequence). Losses at the gene ends were 4 bases for V and 1 base for J; bases not matched to a gene: 10. The CDR3 loop spans 16 amino acids. In DNA form, the CDR3 reads TGCAGTGCTACGTTGGCGACAGGGGTGGGCACAGATACGCAGTATTTT. It specifies CSATLATGVGTDTQYF.

The table lists this clonotype with a few counts. This chain uses TRBV10-1 with TRBJ2-3, with 11 bases fitting TRBD1. CDR1 is WNHNN, CDR2 SYGVQD, per germline (reference sequence). J gave up 1 base and V 3 bases, and 9 bases lay outside the gene matches. The CDR3 covers 18 residues. As DNA, the CDR3 is TGCGCCAGCAGTGAAGTTGGACAGGGGGCGTATGGCACAGATACGCAGTATTTT. This gives the protein CASSEVGQGAYGTDTQYF.

There are a few counts of this clonotype. V is TRBV14 and J is TRBJ2-3, with 14 bases identical to TRBD2. The CDR3 sequence is 17 residues long. The germline gives CDR1 SGHDN, CDR2 FVKESK. Trimming removed 3 bases from V and 4 bases from J; junction bases left unmatched: 6. The CDR3 is CASSHRTSGRFSDTQYF. As DNA, the CDR3 is TGTGCCAGCAGCCACCGGACTAGCGGGAGGTTCTCAGATACGCAGTATTTT.

The chain links TRBV7-2 to TRBJ2-1; D gene ambiguous. The ends were cut back, 5 bases at V and 3 bases at J, with 5 bases in the middle. CDR3 length: 12 amino acids. Germline CDR1 is SGHTA and CDR2 is FQGNSA. The CDR3 reads CASSAYYNEQFF. CDR3 sequence (DNA): TGTGCCAGCAGCGCCTACTACAATGAGCAGTTCTTC.